Included here is one T cell receptor beta chain sequence, with context. There are 15 residues in the CDR3. V lost 1 base, J lost 0 bases, and 9 bases lay in between. Germline V lookup: CDR1 WNHNN, CDR2 SYGVQD (reference sequence). The data were taken from a study of cytomegalovirus exposure and HLA in healthy donors. The table came from immunoSEQ multiplex PCR; TCRdb's copy has only in-frame clones and leaves some out. The table shows a few hundred thousand clones, with 85% to 95% occurring only once. The source of this sequence is a young woman in good health and CMV-seronegative. Sequencing was carried out using PBMCs. The rearrangement uses TRBV10-1 and TRBJ1-1, with no clear D. In DNA, the CDR3 is TGCGCCAGCAGTGAGTTGGGAGCTATGAACACTGAAGCTTTCTTT. This encodes CASSELGAMNTEAFF.